This is a list of T cell receptor beta chains from one sample in a study of blood T cell repertoires in COVID-19. Repertoires were generated with immunoSEQ multiplex PCR, while TCRdb's copy carries only in-frame clones and drops some. The sample contains 310,000 or so clones, approximately 83% of which appear only once. The source material was peripheral blood. These receptors all stem from a woman aged 30 to 39 who had recovered from COVID-19. The CDR3 runs from the conserved cysteine through the conserved F or W. The size of a clone is reported for some rows only, either as once, few or many, or as a class for expanded clones.

CDR3 protein: CASSQRRGIGGTDTQYF
clone size: NA
J gene: TRBJ2-3
V gene: TRBV3-1/TRBV3-2

CDR3 protein: CASSAGSGSSYNEQFF
clone size: once
J gene: TRBJ2-1
V gene: TRBV9

CDR3 protein: CASSWQWETQYF
clone size: NA
J gene: TRBJ2-5
V gene: TRBV7-2

CDR3 protein: CSVAISGEQYF
clone size: NA
J gene: TRBJ2-7
V gene: TRBV29-1

CDR3 protein: CASSFRGNTIYF
clone size: once
J gene: TRBJ1-3
V gene: TRBV12-3/TRBV12-4

CDR3 protein: CASSYDSRGETQYF
clone size: NA
J gene: TRBJ2-5
V gene: TRBV4-1

CDR3 protein: CASSLESGYYGYTF
clone size: NA
J gene: TRBJ1-2
V gene: TRBV7-2

CDR3 protein: CARGADNQETQYF
clone size: NA
J gene: TRBJ2-5
V gene: TRBV2

CDR3 protein: CASSIYRVAGGAFNEQFF
clone size: NA
J gene: TRBJ2-1
V gene: TRBV19

CDR3 protein: CASSLVPRNTEAFF
clone size: NA
J gene: TRBJ1-1
V gene: TRBV5-5

CDR3 protein: CASTTSPTTNEQFF
clone size: few
J gene: TRBJ2-1
V gene: TRBV7-8

CDR3 protein: CASSPGTGFQPQHF
clone size: NA
J gene: TRBJ1-5
V gene: TRBV3-1/TRBV3-2

CDR3 protein: CAIRETALYGYTF
clone size: NA
J gene: TRBJ1-2
V gene: TRBV10-3

CDR3 protein: CAISEASGRSYNEQFF
clone size: NA
J gene: TRBJ2-1
V gene: TRBV10-3

CDR3 protein: CASSQDESSGRTQYF
clone size: few
J gene: TRBJ2-5
V gene: TRBV4-1

CDR3 protein: CASSSSGYGQPQHF
clone size: once
J gene: TRBJ1-5
V gene: TRBV5-6